The 8 T cell receptor beta chains reported below all come from one sample, sequenced in a study of cytomegalovirus exposure and HLA in healthy donors. 60 Vbeta and 13 Jbeta primers were used in PCR. Assay: immunoSEQ multiplex PCR; the TCRdb copy retains only in-frame clones and omits some. The table has over 150,000 clones, about 81% seen once; the top ten hold 6.5%. Sequenced material: PBMCs. The receptor source for this set is a woman aged 45 to 65 in good health and CMV-seropositive.

This clone showed up just a few times. The chain is built from TRBV19 and TRBJ2-2, with TRBD2 matching 15 bases. Germline CDR1 reads LNHDA; CDR2 reads SQIVND (reference sequence). The CDR3 contains 19 residues. The V and J ends lost 4 bases and 4 bases, in that order; junction bases with no gene match: 10. CDR3 loop: CASSTGLAGGIKRTGELFF. DNA for the CDR3: TGTGCCAGTAGTACGGGACTAGCGGGAGGAATAAAACGCACCGGGGAGCTGTTTTTT.

The V gene is TRBV5-1, the J gene TRBJ1-2; 11 bases are a match to TRBD1. CDR3 length equals 15 residues. Germline V gives CDR1 SGHRS, CDR2 YFSETQ. V lost 4 bases and J lost 0; bases outside the gene matches: 2. CDR3 sequence (DNA): TGCGCCAGCAGCCCGGGACAGGGGGCTAACTATGGCTACACCTTC. Its protein is CASSPGQGANYGYTF.

The chain combines TRBV10-3 with TRBJ2-5; perhaps TRBD2 as D (5 bases). The CDR3 spans 15 residues. Germline loops: CDR1 ENHRY, CDR2 SYGVKD. V lost 0 bases and J 5 bases, leaving 13 bases between the germline ends. CDR3: CAISESSGGGETQYF. The DNA of the CDR3 is TGTGCCATCAGTGAGTCGTCTGGAGGTGGGGAGACCCAGTACTTC.

The rearrangement joins TRBV6-1 to TRBJ1-4; TRBD1 agrees at 8 bases. The CDR3 length is 14 residues. Germline CDR1 MNHNS, CDR2 SASEGT. Germline trimming cut 5 bases from V and 8 bases from J; bases unmatched to any gene: 7. The CDR3 region has the DNA TGTGCCAGCAGTTCGAAACAGGGGGTCGAAAAACTGTTTTTT. Protein: CASSSKQGVEKLFF.

The rearrangement uses TRBV28 and TRBJ1-3; a possible D gene is TRBD1 (5 bases). CDR3 length: 14 amino acids. Trimming left V 6 bases short and J 1 base short, with 10 bases between. Germline lookup yields CDR1 MDHEN and CDR2 SYDVKM. The CDR3 coding sequence is TGTGCCAGCAGCGGACAAATTTCTGGAAACACCATATATTTT. Its protein product is CASSGQISGNTIYF.

The chain uses TRBV9 and TRBJ2-7; 7 bases agree with TRBD2. After removal of 0 bases from V and 6 bases from J, the junction contained 3 bases not matched to a gene. Germline V CDR1 and CDR2: SGDLS, YYNGEE. CDR3 length equals 13 residues. The CDR3 coding sequence is TGTGCCAGCAGCGTAGCTACGGGGGGCGAGCAGTACTTC. It specifies CASSVATGGEQYF.

V and J are TRBV28 and TRBJ2-7; TRBD2 might be the D (5 bases). There are 14 residues in the CDR3. V was cut by 4 bases and J by 2 bases, with 12 bases left in between. CDR1 and CDR2 from the germline V gene are MDHEN and SYDVKM. CDR3 sequence reads: CASSSAGKTYEQYF. In nucleotides, the CDR3 is TGTGCCAGCAGTTCTGCGGGTAAGACCTACGAGCAGTACTTC.

This sequence joins TRBV7-3 and TRBJ2-6, with D possibly TRBD1 on 6 matching bases. CDR3 length: 16 residues. Germline CDR1 SGHTA, CDR2 FQGTGA. Between the trimmed V and J ends, which lost 2 bases and 3 bases, there was a span of 11 bases. The CDR3 loop is CASSLLGASGANVLTF. CDR3 in DNA: TGTGCCAGCAGCTTACTGGGGGCAAGTGGGGCCAACGTCCTGACTTTC.